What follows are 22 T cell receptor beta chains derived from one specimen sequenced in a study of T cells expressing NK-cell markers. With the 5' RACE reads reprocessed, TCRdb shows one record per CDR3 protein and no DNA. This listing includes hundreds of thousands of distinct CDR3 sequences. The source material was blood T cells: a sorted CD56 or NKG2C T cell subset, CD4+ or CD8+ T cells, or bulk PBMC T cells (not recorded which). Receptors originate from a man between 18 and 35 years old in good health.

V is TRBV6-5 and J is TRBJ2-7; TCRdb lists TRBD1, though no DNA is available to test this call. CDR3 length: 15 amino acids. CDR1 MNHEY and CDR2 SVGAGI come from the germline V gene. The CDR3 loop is CASSLLGTGSYEQYF.

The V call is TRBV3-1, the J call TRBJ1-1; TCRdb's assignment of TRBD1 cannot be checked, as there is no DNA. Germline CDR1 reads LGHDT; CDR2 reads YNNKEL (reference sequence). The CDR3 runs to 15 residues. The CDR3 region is CASSQKKQGNTEAFF. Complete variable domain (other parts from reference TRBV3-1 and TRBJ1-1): DTAVSQTPKYLVTQMGNDKSIKCEQNLGHDTMYWYKQDSKKFLKIMFSYNNKELIINETVPNRFSPKSPDKAHLNLHINSLELGDSAVYFCASSQKKQGNTEAFFGQGTRLTVV.

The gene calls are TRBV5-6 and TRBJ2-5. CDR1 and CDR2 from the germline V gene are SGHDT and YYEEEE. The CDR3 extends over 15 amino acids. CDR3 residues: CASSLAGLRQETQYF.

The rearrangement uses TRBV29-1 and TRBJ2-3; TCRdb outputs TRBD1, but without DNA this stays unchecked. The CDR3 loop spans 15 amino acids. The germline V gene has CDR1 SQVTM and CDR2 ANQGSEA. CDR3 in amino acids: CSVASRTDITDTQYF.

CDR3 loop: CASSQEYEDKRYF. The V gene is TRBV3-1, the J gene TRBJ2-7. CDR3 length equals 13 residues. The V gene's germline CDR1 is LGHDT and CDR2 YNNKEL (reference sequence).

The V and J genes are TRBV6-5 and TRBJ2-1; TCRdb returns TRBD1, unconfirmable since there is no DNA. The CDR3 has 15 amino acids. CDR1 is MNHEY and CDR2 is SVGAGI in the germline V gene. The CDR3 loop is CASSYSQGVGNEQFF.

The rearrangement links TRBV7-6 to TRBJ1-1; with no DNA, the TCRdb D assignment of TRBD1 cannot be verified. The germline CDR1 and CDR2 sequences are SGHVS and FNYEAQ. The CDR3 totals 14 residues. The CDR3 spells CASSLTGGWTEAFF.

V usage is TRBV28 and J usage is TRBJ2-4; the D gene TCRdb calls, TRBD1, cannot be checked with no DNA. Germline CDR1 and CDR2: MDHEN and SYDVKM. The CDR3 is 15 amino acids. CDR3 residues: CASSQGGEAKNIQYF. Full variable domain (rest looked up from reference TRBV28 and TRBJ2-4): DVKVTQSSRYLVKRTGEKVFLECVQDMDHENMFWYRQDPGLGLRLIYFSYDVKMKEKGDIPEGYSVSREKKERFSLILESASTNQTSMYLCASSQGGEAKNIQYFGAGTRLSVL.

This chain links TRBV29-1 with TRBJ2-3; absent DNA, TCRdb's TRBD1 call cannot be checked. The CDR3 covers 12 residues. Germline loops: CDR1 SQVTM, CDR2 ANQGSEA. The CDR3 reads CSVGTTDNTQYF.

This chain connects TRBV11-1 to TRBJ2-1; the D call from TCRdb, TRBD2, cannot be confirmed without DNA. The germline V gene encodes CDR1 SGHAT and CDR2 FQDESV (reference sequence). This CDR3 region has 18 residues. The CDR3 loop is CASSLDWTSGTNLDEQFF.

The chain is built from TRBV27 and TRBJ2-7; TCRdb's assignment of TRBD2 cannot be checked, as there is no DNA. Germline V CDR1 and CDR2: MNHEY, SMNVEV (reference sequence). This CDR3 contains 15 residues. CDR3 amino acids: CASSFATSGFYEQYF.

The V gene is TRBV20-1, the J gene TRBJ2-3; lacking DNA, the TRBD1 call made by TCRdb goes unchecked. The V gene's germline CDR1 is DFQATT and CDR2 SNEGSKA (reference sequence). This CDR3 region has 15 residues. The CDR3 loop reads CSAPRTGGRTDTQYF.

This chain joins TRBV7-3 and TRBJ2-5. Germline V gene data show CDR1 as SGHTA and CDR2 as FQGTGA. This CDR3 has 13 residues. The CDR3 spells CASSLAAAETQYF.

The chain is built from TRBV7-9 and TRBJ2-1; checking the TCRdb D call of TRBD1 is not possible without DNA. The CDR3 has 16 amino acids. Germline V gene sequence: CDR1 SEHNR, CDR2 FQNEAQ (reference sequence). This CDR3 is CASSLGQGGSYNEQFF.

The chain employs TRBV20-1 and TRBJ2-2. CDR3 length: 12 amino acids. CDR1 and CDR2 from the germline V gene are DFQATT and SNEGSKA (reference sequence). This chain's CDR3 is CSAVSPTGELFF.

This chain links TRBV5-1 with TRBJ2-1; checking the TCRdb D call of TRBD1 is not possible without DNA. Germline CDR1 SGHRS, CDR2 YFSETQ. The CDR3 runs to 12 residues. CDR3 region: CASSFRGNEQFF.

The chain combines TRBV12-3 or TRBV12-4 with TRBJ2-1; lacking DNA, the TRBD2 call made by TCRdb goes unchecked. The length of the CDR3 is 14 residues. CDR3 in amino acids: CASSLTSGRNEQFF.

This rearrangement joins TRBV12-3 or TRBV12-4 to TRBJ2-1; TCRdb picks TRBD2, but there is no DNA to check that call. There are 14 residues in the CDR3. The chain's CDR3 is CASSLGLAGDEQFF.

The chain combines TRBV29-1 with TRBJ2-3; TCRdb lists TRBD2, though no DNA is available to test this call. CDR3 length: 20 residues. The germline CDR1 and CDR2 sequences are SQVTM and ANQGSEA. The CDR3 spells CSVDRGFGGTSGRYTDTQYF.

This chain's CDR3 is CASSLGLAGGSEQFF. The rearrangement joins TRBV3-1 to TRBJ2-1; lacking DNA, the TRBD2 call made by TCRdb goes unchecked. CDR1 and CDR2 from the germline V gene are LGHDT and YNNKEL (reference sequence). The CDR3 is 15 amino acids.

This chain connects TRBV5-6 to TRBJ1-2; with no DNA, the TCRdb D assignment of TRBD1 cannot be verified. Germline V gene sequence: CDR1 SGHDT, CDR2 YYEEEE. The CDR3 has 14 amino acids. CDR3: CASSPDGTVYGYTF.

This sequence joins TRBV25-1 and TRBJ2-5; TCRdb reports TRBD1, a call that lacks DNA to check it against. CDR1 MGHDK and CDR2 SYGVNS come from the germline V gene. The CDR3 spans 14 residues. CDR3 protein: CASSEFRGEETQYF. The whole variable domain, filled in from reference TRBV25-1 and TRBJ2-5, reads EADIYQTPRYLVIGTGKKITLECSQTMGHDKMYWYQQDPGMELHLIHYSYGVNSTEKGDLSSESTVSRIRTEHFPLTLESARPSHTSQYLCASSEFRGEETQYFGPGTRLLVL.